The 18 T cell receptor beta chains listed next were all sequenced from one sample in a study of cytomegalovirus exposure and HLA in healthy donors (TCRdb year 2017). Library preparation employed the immunoSEQ multiplex PCR assay. In TCRdb, the immuneACCESS table is reduced to in-frame sequences with V and J assigned. These tables do not hold every clone; where another copy was compared, an unresolved V gene accounts for under half, and the others remain unexplained. The sample data list 110,000 or so clones, and roughly 88% of these were observed just once. The ten largest clonotypes hold about 1.8% of the sample. The material sequenced was PBMCs. These TCRs come from a man in his late teens or twenties in good health and CMV-seronegative.

The chain is built from TRBV6-5 and TRBJ2-7; D gene uncertain. This CDR3 region has 13 residues. CDR1 is MNHEY, CDR2 SVGAGI, per germline. Trimming left V 0 bases short and J 3 bases short, with 6 bases between. In DNA form, the CDR3 reads TGTGCCAGCAGTTACTCGAACAGCTACGAGCAGTACTTC. Translating gives CASSYSNSYEQYF.

The V call is TRBV6-1, the J call TRBJ1-1; the D gene is possibly TRBD1 (6 bases). The ends were cut back, 4 bases at V and 2 bases at J, with 17 bases in the middle. Germline CDR1 reads MNHNS; CDR2 reads SASEGT. The CDR3 runs to 16 residues. The CDR3 coding sequence is TGTGCCAGCAGTGCGGGGGGGAGGGGGTCAAACACTGAAGCTTTCTTT. Its protein is CASSAGGRGSNTEAFF.

CDR3 nucleotides: TGTGCCAGCAGCGCGGGACAGATTAACACTGAAGCTTTCTTT. Its translation: CASSAGQINTEAFF. V gene TRBV7-9 combines with J gene TRBJ1-1; TRBD1 aligns across 7 bases. V was pared by 5 bases and J by 2 bases, with 5 bases of the junction left unmatched. Germline lookup yields CDR1 SEHNR and CDR2 FQNEAQ (reference sequence). This CDR3 contains 14 residues.

This clone appeared a single time. The rearrangement uses TRBV4-1 and TRBJ2-7; 8 positions agree with TRBD1. The CDR3 is 16 residues long. With 6 bases clipped from V and 0 bases from J, the junction kept 10 bases outside the gene matches. Germline V gene sequence: CDR1 MGHRA, CDR2 YSYEKL. The CDR3 DNA is TGCGCCAGCAGTCATCTTCCTGGACAGGGCTCCTACGAGCAGTACTTC. As protein: CASSHLPGQGSYEQYF.

This rearrangement joins TRBV4-3 to TRBJ1-4; no clear D gene. Deletions cut 0 bases from V and 8 bases from J, with 25 bases between. Per germline, CDR1 LGHNA and CDR2 YSLEER. This CDR3 is 19 amino acids long. The CDR3, as DNA: TGCGCCAGCAGCCAAGATGGGAGAAGGAGCGCGGTTGTAGGCGAAAAACTGTTTTTT. Its translation: CASSQDGRRSAVVGEKLFF.

The chain couples TRBV27 to TRBJ1-2, with D perhaps TRBD1 (6 bases). There are 15 residues in the CDR3. Germline CDR1 is MNHEY and CDR2 is SMNVEV (reference sequence). The V gene lost 4 bases and the J gene lost 4 bases, with 16 bases spanning the gap. The CDR3 is CASSSQLQGPYGYTF. CDR3 sequence (DNA): TGTGCCAGCAGTTCCCAACTACAGGGACCCTATGGCTACACCTTC.

This clone was observed once. CDR3 nucleotide sequence: TGCGCCAGCAGCTTGGTTGGAGGGAAGCTTGAAAAACTGTTTTTT. This codes for CASSLVGGKLEKLFF. The chain employs TRBV5-1 and TRBJ1-4; D call uncertain. Germline V gene lookup returns CDR1 SGHRS and CDR2 YFSETQ. This CDR3 comprises 15 residues. Trimming took off 0 bases at V and 7 bases at J, with 13 bases between the two ends.

The rearrangement links TRBV28 to TRBJ1-6; 9 positions agree with TRBD1. This CDR3 is 18 amino acids long. Germline loops: CDR1 MDHEN, CDR2 SYDVKM. J gave up 7 bases and V 2 bases, and 12 bases lay outside the gene matches. The CDR3 loop reads CASSLVGQGVVGNSPLHF. The CDR3 DNA sequence: TGTGCCAGCAGTTTAGTGGGACAGGGCGTAGTGGGCAATTCACCCCTCCACTTT.

The rearrangement uses TRBV5-4 and TRBJ2-7, with 7 bases that match TRBD1. Germline V lookup: CDR1 SGHNT, CDR2 YYREEE (reference sequence). Trimming removed 3 bases from V and 0 bases from J; junction bases left unmatched: 3. This CDR3 comprises 14 residues. This CDR3 is CASSYRDSSYEQYF. The CDR3 DNA follows: TGTGCCAGCAGCTACAGGGACAGCTCCTACGAGCAGTACTTC.

J is TRBJ1-2 and V is TRBV28; TRBD1 aligns across 7 bases. The CDR3 spans 16 residues. Trimming removed 5 bases from V and 8 bases from J; junction bases left unmatched: 17. From germline, CDR1 is MDHEN and CDR2 SYDVKM. CDR3 DNA sequence: TGTGCCAGCAGTCGGGACAGAGCCGGTGAAATGGGCGGCTACACCTTC. This codes for CASSRDRAGEMGGYTF.

The genes are TRBV11-2 and TRBJ2-7, with D perhaps matching TRBD2 (7 bases). The V gene's germline CDR1 is SGHAT and CDR2 FQNNGV. V lost 7 bases and J lost 4, with 17 bases in between. The CDR3 totals 14 residues. The CDR3 region has the DNA TGTGCCAGCACCCCTACCGGGGGGCGGTACGAGCAGTACTTC. Amino acids: CASTPTGGRYEQYF. The whole variable domain, filled in from reference TRBV11-2 and TRBJ2-7, reads EAGVAQSPRYKIIEKRQSVAFWCNPISGHATLYWYQQILGQGPKLLIQFQNNGVVDDSQLPKDRFSAERLKGVDSTLKIQPAKLEDSAVYLCASTPTGGRYEQYFGPGTRLTVT.

This chain joins TRBV9 and TRBJ1-5, with D possibly matching TRBD1 (6 bases). The CDR3 is made up of 15 amino acids. CDR1 and CDR2 (germline): SGDLS, YYNGEE. The V gene lost 0 bases and the J gene lost 5 bases, with 12 bases spanning the gap. CDR3: CASSVGTGWYQPQHF. CDR3 nucleotides: TGTGCCAGCAGCGTAGGTACAGGGTGGTATCAGCCCCAGCATTTT.

The chain carries TRBV4-1 and TRBJ1-4; maybe TRBD1 (5 bases). The CDR3 runs to 16 residues. V lost 0 bases and J lost 2, with 10 bases in between. Germline V CDR1 and CDR2: MGHRA, YSYEKL. The CDR3 here is CASSQEDRGTNEKLFF. The CDR3, as DNA: TGCGCCAGCAGCCAAGAGGATCGGGGGACTAATGAAAAACTGTTTTTT.

Only one count was recorded for this clone. The chain combines TRBV29-1 with TRBJ1-2; TRBD1 might be the D (6 bases). The CDR3 runs to 12 residues. V gave up 6 bases and J gave up 8 bases, with 16 bases separating them. CDR1 and CDR2 from the germline V gene are SQVTM and ANQGSEA. The CDR3 DNA follows: TGCAGCGTCCAAGGGGGGGCGGGGGGCTACACCTTC. Translated: CSVQGGAGGYTF.

This clone was picked up one time. The chain couples TRBV11-2 to TRBJ2-1; unclear D gene. The CDR3 is 12 residues long. Germline values: CDR1 SGHAT, CDR2 FQNNGV. V lost 1 base to trimming and J lost 9 bases, with 7 bases between them. The CDR3 is CASSLVAVEQFF. The CDR3, as DNA: TGTGCCAGCAGCTTAGTTGCGGTTGAGCAGTTCTTC.

As concerns this clone: With a much larger clone just one base away, this may be a read error. V gene TRBV6-5 combines with J gene TRBJ1-3; 10 bases map to TRBD1. The CDR3 spans 14 residues. Germline lookup yields CDR1 MNHEY and CDR2 SVGAGI. The trim removed 6 bases at V and 5 bases at J, leaving 4 bases unmatched. The CDR3, as DNA: TGTGCCAGCAGAACGACAGGGGGCAGAAACACCATATATTTT. Encoded protein: CASRTTGGRNTIYF.

The chain employs TRBV30 and TRBJ2-7; possibly TRBD2 for D (5 bases). Germline lookup yields CDR1 GTSNPN and CDR2 SVGIG (reference sequence). Trimming removed 1 base at V and 2 bases at J, with 9 bases between. This CDR3 comprises 13 residues. The CDR3 spells CAWSGERTYEQYF. The CDR3 region has the DNA TGTGCCTGGAGTGGTGAGCGGACCTACGAGCAGTACTTC.

The chain carries TRBV9 and TRBJ1-3, with D unclear. Germline loops: CDR1 SGDLS, CDR2 YYNGEE. The CDR3 has 16 residues. Deletions cut 0 bases from V and 8 bases from J, with 18 bases between. DNA of the CDR3: TGTGCCAGCAGCGTAGGTCAGAGGGCCCGGGTTGACACCATATATTTT. Translated: CASSVGQRARVDTIYF.